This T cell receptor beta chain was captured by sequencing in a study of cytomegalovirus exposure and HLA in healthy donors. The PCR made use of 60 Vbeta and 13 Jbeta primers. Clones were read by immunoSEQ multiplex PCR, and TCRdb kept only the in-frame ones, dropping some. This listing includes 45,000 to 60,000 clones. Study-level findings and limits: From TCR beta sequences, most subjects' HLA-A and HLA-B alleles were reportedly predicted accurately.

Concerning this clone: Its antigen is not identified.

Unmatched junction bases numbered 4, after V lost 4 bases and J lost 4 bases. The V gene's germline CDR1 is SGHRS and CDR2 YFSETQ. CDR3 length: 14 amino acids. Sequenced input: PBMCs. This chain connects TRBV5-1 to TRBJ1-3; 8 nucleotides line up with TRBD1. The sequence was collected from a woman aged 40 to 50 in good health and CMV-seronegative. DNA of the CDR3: TGCGCCAGCAGCCCGACAGGGGCCGGAAACACCATATATTTT. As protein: CASSPTGAGNTIYF.